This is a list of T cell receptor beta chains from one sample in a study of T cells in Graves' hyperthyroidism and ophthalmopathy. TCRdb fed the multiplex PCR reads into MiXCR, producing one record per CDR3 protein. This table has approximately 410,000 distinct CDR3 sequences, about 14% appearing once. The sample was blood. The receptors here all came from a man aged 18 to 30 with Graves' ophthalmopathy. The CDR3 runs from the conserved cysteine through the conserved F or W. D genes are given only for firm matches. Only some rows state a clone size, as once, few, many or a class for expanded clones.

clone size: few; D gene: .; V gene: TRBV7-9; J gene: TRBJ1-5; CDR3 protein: CASSSARGANQPQHF; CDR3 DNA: TGTGCCAGCAGCTCAGCGAGGGGGGCCAATCAGCCCCAGCATTTT
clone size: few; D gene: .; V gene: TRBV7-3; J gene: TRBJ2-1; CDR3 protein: CASSLTSGTEQFF; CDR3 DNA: TGTGCCAGCAGCTTAACTAGTGGGACAGAGCAGTTCTTC
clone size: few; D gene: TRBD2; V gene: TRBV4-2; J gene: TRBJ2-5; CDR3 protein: CASSQVVAGGDETQYF; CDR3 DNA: TGTGCCAGCAGCCAAGTCGTGGCGGGGGGCGACGAGACCCAGTACTTC
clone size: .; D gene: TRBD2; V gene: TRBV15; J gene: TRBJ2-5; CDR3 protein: CATSTPAGTSGGPGETQYF; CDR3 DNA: TGTGCCACCAGCACACCAGCCGGGACTAGCGGGGGGCCGGGGGAGACCCAGTACTTC
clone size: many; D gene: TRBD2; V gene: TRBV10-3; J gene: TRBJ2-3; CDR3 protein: CAISETGLARQATDTQYF; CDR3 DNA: TGTGCCATCAGTGAGACGGGACTAGCTAGGCAAGCCACAGATACGCAGTATTTT
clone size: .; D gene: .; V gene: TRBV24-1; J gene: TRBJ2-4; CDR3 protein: CAKLGAHLAKNIQYF; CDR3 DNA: TGTGCCAAGTTGGGGGCGCACTTAGCCAAAAACATTCAGTACTTC
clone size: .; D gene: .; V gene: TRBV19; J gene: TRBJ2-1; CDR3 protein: CASSATGSNEQFF; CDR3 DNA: TGTGCCAGTAGTGCGACAGGTTCCAATGAGCAGTTCTTC
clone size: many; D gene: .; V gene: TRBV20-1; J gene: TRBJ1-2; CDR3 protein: CSAREDIPNYGYTF; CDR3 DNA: TGCAGTGCTAGAGAGGACATCCCTAACTATGGCTACACCTTC
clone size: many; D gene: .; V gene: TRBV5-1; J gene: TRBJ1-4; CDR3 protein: CASSLSPGTNEKLFF; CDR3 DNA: TGCGCCAGCAGCTTGTCGCCAGGGACTAATGAAAAACTGTTTTTT
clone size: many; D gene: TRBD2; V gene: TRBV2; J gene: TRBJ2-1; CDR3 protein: CASSDRLAGGTYEQFF; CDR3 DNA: TGTGCCAGCAGTGACAGACTAGCGGGAGGTACCTATGAGCAGTTCTTC
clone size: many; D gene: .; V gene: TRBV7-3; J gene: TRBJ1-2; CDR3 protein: CASSLWARTSYGYTF; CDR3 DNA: TGTGCCAGCAGCTTATGGGCCCGGACGTCCTATGGCTACACCTTC
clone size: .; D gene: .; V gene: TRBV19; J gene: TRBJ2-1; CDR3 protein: CASSLEVVDYNEQFF; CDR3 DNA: TGTGCCAGTAGTCTAGAGGTAGTTGACTACAATGAGCAGTTCTTC
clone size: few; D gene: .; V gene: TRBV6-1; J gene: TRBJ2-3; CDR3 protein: CASSVQGKLTDTQYF; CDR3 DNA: TGTGCCAGCAGCGTACAGGGAAAACTCACAGATACGCAGTATTTT
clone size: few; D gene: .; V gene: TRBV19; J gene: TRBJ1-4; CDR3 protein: CASMGTGNEKLFF; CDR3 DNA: TGTGCCAGTATGGGTACAGGGAATGAAAAACTGTTTTTT
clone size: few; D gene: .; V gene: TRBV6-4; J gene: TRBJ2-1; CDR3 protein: CASSDSISGNEQFF; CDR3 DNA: TGTGCCAGCAGTGACTCGATTAGTGGGAATGAGCAGTTCTTC
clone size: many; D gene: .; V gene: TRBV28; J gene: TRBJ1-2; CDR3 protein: CASSLSGANYGYTF; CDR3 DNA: TGTGCCAGCAGTTTATCTGGGGCGAACTATGGCTACACCTTC
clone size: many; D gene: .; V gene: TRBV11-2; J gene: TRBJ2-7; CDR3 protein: CASSLGGRAYEQYF; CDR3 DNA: TGTGCCAGCAGCTTAGGAGGGCGGGCCTACGAGCAGTACTTC
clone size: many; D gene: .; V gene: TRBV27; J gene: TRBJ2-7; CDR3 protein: CASSFSGTSFEQYF; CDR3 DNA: TGTGCCAGCAGTTTTTCCGGGACTTCTTTCGAGCAGTACTTC
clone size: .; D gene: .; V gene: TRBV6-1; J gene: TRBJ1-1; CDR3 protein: CASSLPLPNTEAFF; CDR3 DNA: TGTGCCAGCAGCTTGCCGCTCCCGAACACTGAAGCTTTCTTT
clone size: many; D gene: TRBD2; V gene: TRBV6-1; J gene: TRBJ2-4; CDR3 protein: CASRQRGDGGRNIQYF; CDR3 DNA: TGTGCCAGCAGACAACGGGGGGACGGGGGACGGAACATTCAGTACTTC
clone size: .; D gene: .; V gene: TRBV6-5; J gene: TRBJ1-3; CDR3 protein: CASSYSISSENSGNTIYF; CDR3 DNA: TGTGCCAGCAGTTACTCCATATCCAGTGAGAACTCTGGAAACACCATATATTTT
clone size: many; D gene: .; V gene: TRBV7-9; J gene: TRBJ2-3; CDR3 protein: CASSDTSEGGVDTQYF; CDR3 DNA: TGTGCCAGCAGCGACACGTCGGAGGGGGGGGTCGATACGCAGTATTTT
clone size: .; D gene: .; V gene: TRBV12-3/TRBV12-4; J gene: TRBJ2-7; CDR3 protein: CASSSGHSSYEQYF; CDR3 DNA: TGTGCCAGCAGTTCCGGACATTCCTCCTACGAGCAGTACTTC
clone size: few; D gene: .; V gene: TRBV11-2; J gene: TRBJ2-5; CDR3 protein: CASSANVRTTQETQYF; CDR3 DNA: TGTGCCAGCAGCGCGAATGTTCGGACCACACAAGAGACCCAGTACTTC
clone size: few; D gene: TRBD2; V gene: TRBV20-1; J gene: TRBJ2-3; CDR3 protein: CSARAWGGRGNTQYF; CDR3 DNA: TGCAGTGCTAGGGCCTGGGGGGGGAGGGGTAATACGCAGTATTTT
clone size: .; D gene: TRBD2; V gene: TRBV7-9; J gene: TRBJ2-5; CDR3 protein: CASSLDLGLAYQETQYF; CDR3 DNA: TGTGCCAGCAGCTTAGACCTGGGACTAGCGTACCAAGAGACCCAGTACTTC
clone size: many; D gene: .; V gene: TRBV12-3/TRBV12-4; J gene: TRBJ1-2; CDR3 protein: CASSARRAGYTF; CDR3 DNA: TGTGCCAGCAGTGCAAGGAGGGCCGGCTACACCTTC
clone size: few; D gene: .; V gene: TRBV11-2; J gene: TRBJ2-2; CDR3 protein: CASSLGPGGGELSF; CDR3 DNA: TGTGCCAGCAGCTTAGGGCCAGGAGGTGGGGAGCTGTCTTTT
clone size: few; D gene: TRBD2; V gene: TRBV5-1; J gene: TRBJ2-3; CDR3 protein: CASSFGGGSKDTQYF; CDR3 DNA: TGCGCCAGCAGCTTTGGCGGGGGGTCCAAAGATACGCAGTATTTT
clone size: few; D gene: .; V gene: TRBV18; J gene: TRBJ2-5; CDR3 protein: CASSEEYKGDVGMGETQYF; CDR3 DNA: TGTGCCAGCTCAGAAGAATACAAGGGAGATGTCGGTATGGGAGAGACCCAGTACTTC
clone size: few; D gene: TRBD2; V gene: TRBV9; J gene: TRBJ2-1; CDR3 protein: CASSPRLAGGLSYNEQFF; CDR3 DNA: TGTGCCAGCAGCCCGCGACTAGCGGGAGGGCTTTCCTACAATGAGCAGTTCTTC
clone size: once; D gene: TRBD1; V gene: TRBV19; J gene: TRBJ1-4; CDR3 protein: CASKGQGNEKLFF; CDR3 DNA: TGTGCCTCCAAGGGACAGGGGAATGAAAAACTGTTTTTT
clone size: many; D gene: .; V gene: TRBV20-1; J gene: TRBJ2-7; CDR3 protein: CSALTSWHEQYF; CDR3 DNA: TGCAGTGCCCTGACCTCCTGGCACGAGCAGTACTTC
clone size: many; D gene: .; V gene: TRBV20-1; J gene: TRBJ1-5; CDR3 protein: CSVELAGAGNQPQHF; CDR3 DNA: TGCAGTGTGGAGCTGGCAGGGGCCGGCAATCAGCCCCAGCATTTT
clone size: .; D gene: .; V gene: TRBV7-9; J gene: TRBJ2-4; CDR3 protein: CASSFEVGAKNIQYF; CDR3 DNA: TGTGCCAGCAGCTTCGAGGTGGGGGCCAAAAACATTCAGTACTTC
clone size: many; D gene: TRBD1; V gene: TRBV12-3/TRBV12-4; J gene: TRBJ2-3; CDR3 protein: CASSPYGTETDTQYF; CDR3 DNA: TGTGCCAGCAGCCCTTATGGGACAGAGACAGATACGCAGTATTTT
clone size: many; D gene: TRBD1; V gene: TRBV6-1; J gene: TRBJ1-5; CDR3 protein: CASSARGLYSNQPQHF; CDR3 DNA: TGTGCCAGCAGTGCCAGGGGGCTGTATAGCAATCAGCCCCAGCATTTT
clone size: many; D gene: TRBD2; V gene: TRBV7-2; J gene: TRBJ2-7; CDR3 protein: CASSPGLAGGEQYF; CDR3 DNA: TGTGCCAGCAGCCCTGGACTAGCGGGGGGTGAGCAGTACTTC
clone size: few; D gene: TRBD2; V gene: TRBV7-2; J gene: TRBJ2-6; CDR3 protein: CASSLTGLAVTHPPGANVLTF; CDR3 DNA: TGTGCCAGCAGCCTAACGGGACTAGCGGTGACTCACCCTCCGGGGGCCAACGTCCTGACTTTC
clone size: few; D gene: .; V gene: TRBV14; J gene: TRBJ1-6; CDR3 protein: CASSQDLGLTNSPLHF; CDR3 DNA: TGTGCCAGCAGCCAAGATCTTGGACTTACGAATTCACCCCTCCACTTT
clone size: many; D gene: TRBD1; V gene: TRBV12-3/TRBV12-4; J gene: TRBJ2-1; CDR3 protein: CASSQGQGNEQFF; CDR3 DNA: TGTGCCAGCAGCCAGGGACAGGGCAATGAGCAGTTCTTC